These 2 T cell receptor beta chains were all obtained from the same sample, sequenced in a study of blood T cell repertoires in COVID-19. Clones were read by immunoSEQ multiplex PCR, and TCRdb kept only the in-frame ones, dropping some. Seen here are tens of thousands of clones, 80% to 95% observed once, and the top ten hold approximately 2%. Sequenced: peripheral blood. The source is a man between 50 and 59 years old with active COVID-19.

The chain combines TRBV15 with TRBJ1-3; no clear D gene. The germline gives CDR1 LNHNV, CDR2 YYDKDF (reference sequence). Trimming removed 0 bases at V and 9 bases at J, with 12 bases between. The CDR3 is 14 amino acids. The CDR3 bases are TGTGCCACCAGCAGAGATTTGAGACATAGCACCATATATTTT. It specifies CATSRDLRHSTIYF.

The CDR3 is CASSFRLAGMTYEQYF. The CDR3 DNA sequence: TGTGCCAGCAGCTTCCGACTAGCGGGAATGACCTACGAGCAGTACTTC. The chain has TRBV5-8 and TRBJ2-7; 11 bases agree with TRBD2. The CDR3 has 16 amino acids. The germline V gene has CDR1 SGHTS and CDR2 YDEGEE. J lost 2 bases, V lost 2 bases, and 6 bases had no gene match.